The 26 T cell receptor beta chains presented below share a single source sample, sequenced in a study of blood T cell repertoires in COVID-19. The repertoire was sequenced with immunoSEQ multiplex PCR; TCRdb's copy has only in-frame clones and lacks some. Of some 240,000 clones listed, around 86% were seen once; the top ten hold around 6.5%. Sequenced input: peripheral blood. Receptor source: a man between 60 and 75 years old who had recovered from COVID-19.

This chain links TRBV10-1 with TRBJ2-1, with 14 positions matching TRBD2. Germline V gives CDR1 WNHNN, CDR2 SYGVQD (reference sequence). The CDR3 totals 19 residues. J was trimmed by 1 base and V by 6 bases; bases with no gene match: 11. Here the CDR3 reads CASRTSGRAHLLSYNEQFF. CDR3 coding DNA: TGCGCCAGCAGGACTAGCGGGAGGGCCCATTTACTTTCCTACAATGAGCAGTTCTTC.

The chain uses TRBV18 and TRBJ1-1; D is unclear. V lost 8 bases and J lost 1, with 11 bases in between. Germline CDR1 reads KGHSH; CDR2 reads LQKENI. This CDR3 comprises 13 residues. The CDR3 DNA is TGTGCCAGCGCCCGGGAGCAGAACACTGAAGCTTTCTTT. Translating it yields CASAREQNTEAFF.

This rearrangement joins TRBV30 to TRBJ2-7; TRBD2 matches 7 bases. The germline CDR1 and CDR2 sequences are GTSNPN and SVGIG (reference sequence). J lost 3 bases, V lost 0 bases, and 5 bases had no gene match. This CDR3 comprises 14 residues. Here the CDR3 DNA reads TGTGCCTGGAGTGTAATCGGGGGGTTCTACGAGCAGTACTTC. It yields the protein CAWSVIGGFYEQYF. The full variable domain, rest sourced from reference TRBV30 and TRBJ2-7, is SQTIHQWPATLVQPVGSPLSLECTVEGTSNPNLYWYRQAAGRGLQLLFYSVGIGQISSEVPQNLSASRPQDRQFILSSKKLLLSDSGFYLCAWSVIGGFYEQYFGPGTRLTVT.

The V call is TRBV2, the J call TRBJ2-5, with D tentatively TRBD2 (5 bases). The CDR3 totals 12 residues. With 7 bases removed from V and 5 bases from J, the gap between germline ends came to 11 bases. The germline gives CDR1 SNHLY, CDR2 FYNNEI. In nucleotides, the CDR3 is TGTGCCAGCAAGGCTAGCTGGGAGACCCAGTACTTC. This gives the protein CASKASWETQYF. Combining the CDR3 with reference TRBV2 and TRBJ2-5 gives the whole variable domain EPEVTQTPSHQVTQMGQEVILRCVPISNHLYFYWYRQILGQKVEFLVSFYNNEISEKSEIFDDQFSVERPDGSNFTLKIRSTKLEDSAMYFCASKASWETQYFGPGTRLLVL.

The table lists this clone with a count of one. J is TRBJ2-7 and V is TRBV11-2, with 7 bases aligning to TRBD1. The CDR3 runs 14 residues. Germline CDR1 is SGHAT and CDR2 is FQNNGV. V gave up 3 bases and J gave up 0 bases; unmatched junction bases: 2. CDR3 loop: CASSFDRASYEQYF. CDR3 in DNA: TGTGCCAGCAGCTTTGACAGGGCCTCCTACGAGCAGTACTTC.

The rearrangement links TRBV4-1 to TRBJ2-7; no firm D call. The CDR3 length is 14 residues. Trimming left V 0 bases short and J 2 bases short, with 8 bases between. CDR1 MGHRA and CDR2 YSYEKL come from the germline V gene. The DNA of the CDR3 is TGCGCCAGCAGCCAAGAATGGCGGCCCTACGAGCAGTACTTC. It codes for CASSQEWRPYEQYF.

V usage is TRBV6-5 and J usage is TRBJ2-7; a weak D match, TRBD1 (6 bases). CDR1 MNHEY and CDR2 SVGAGI come from the germline V gene. The CDR3 sequence is 13 residues long. With 6 bases removed from V and 6 bases from J, the gap between germline ends came to 15 bases. This CDR3 is CASRLPGAGEQYF. The CDR3 coding sequence is TGTGCCAGCAGACTCCCAGGGGCTGGCGAGCAGTACTTC.

Turning to this clone: The sample carries other DNA sequences with the same CDR3. The rearrangement joins TRBV5-1 to TRBJ2-3; D is ambiguous. CDR1 and CDR2 from the germline V gene are SGHRS and YFSETQ. Trimming pared 0 bases from V and 2 bases from J, leaving 7 bases between. The length of the CDR3 is 14 residues. The CDR3 region is CASSLGQITDTQYF. In DNA form, the CDR3 reads TGCGCCAGCAGCTTGGGTCAGATCACAGATACGCAGTATTTT. Combining the CDR3 with reference TRBV5-1 and TRBJ2-3 gives the whole variable domain KAGVTQTPRYLIKTRGQQVTLSCSPISGHRSVSWYQQTPGQGLQFLFEYFSETQRNKGNFPGRFSGRQFSNSRSEMNVSTLELGDSALYLCASSLGQITDTQYFGPGTRLTVL.

This clone came up a few times. This chain joins TRBV6-2 or TRBV6-3 and TRBJ2-7, with 9 bases identical to TRBD2. This CDR3 contains 13 residues. From germline, CDR1 is MNHEY and CDR2 SVGEGT. J lost 9 bases, V lost 6 bases, and 9 bases had no gene match. CDR3 DNA: TGTGCCAGCAGCACCGGGACTAGCAGAGGGCAGTACTTC. This sequence encodes CASSTGTSRGQYF.

The chain is built from TRBV30 and TRBJ1-5; D remains ambiguous. CDR1 and CDR2 (germline): GTSNPN, SVGIG (reference sequence). V was clipped by 2 bases and J by 2 bases, with 7 bases between them. The CDR3 has 13 residues. The CDR3 DNA is TGTGCCTGGAGTCCCCGAGGCAATCAGCCCCAGCATTTT. This translates into CAWSPRGNQPQHF. Variable domain in full (rest from reference TRBV30 and TRBJ1-5): SQTIHQWPATLVQPVGSPLSLECTVEGTSNPNLYWYRQAAGRGLQLLFYSVGIGQISSEVPQNLSASRPQDRQFILSSKKLLLSDSGFYLCAWSPRGNQPQHFGDGTRLSIL.

This chain connects TRBV7-3 to TRBJ2-7, with a tentative D call TRBD2 (6 bases). The CDR3 has 15 residues. The germline gives CDR1 SGHTA, CDR2 FQGTGA. V lost 5 bases, J lost 0 bases, and 14 bases lay in between. CDR3 protein: CASSRGRLSSYEQYF. DNA for the CDR3: TGTGCCAGCAGCCGAGGGAGGCTGAGCTCCTACGAGCAGTACTTC. Looking up the rest from reference TRBV7-3 and TRBJ2-7 gives the full variable domain: GAGVSQTPSNKVTEKGKYVELRCDPISGHTALYWYRQSLGQGPEFLIYFQGTGAADDSGLPNDRFFAVRPEGSVSTLKIQRTERGDSAVYLCASSRGRLSSYEQYFGPGTRLTVT.

V gene TRBV7-9 combines with J gene TRBJ2-3; no reliable D call. Trimming removed 5 bases from V and 7 bases from J, with 7 bases in between. Germline V gene data show CDR1 as SEHNR and CDR2 as FQNEAQ (reference sequence). The CDR3 runs to 11 residues. The CDR3 DNA reads TGTGCCAGCAGCAACTCCTATACGCAGTATTTT. Translation gives CASSNSYTQYF.

This clone was seen only a few times. V gene TRBV19 combines with J gene TRBJ2-7; 7 bases fit TRBD2. Germline values: CDR1 LNHDA, CDR2 SQIVND (reference sequence). Trimming removed 5 bases from V and 1 base from J; junction bases left unmatched: 8. The CDR3 is 15 residues long. The CDR3: CASSVRGRGSYEQYF. The DNA of the CDR3 is TGTGCCAGTAGTGTCCGGGGGAGGGGTTCCTACGAGCAGTACTTC.

In this sample, this clone turned up a few times. This chain uses TRBV9 with TRBJ1-1; 7 bases fit TRBD1. Germline V lookup: CDR1 SGDLS, CDR2 YYNGEE. The CDR3 sequence is 15 residues long. The junction had 11 bases not matched to a gene; V was cut back by 4 bases and J by 5 bases. The CDR3 sequence: CASSPLGQSLTEAFF. DNA of the CDR3: TGTGCCAGCAGCCCACTGGGACAGAGTTTGACTGAAGCTTTCTTT.

The gene calls are TRBV5-1 and TRBJ2-3, with D maybe TRBD2 (6 bases). The CDR3 loop spans 16 amino acids. Germline CDR1 and CDR2: SGHRS and YFSETQ. The V gene lost 0 bases and the J gene lost 0 bases, with 11 bases spanning the gap. The CDR3 sequence: CASSLAGSGSTDTQYF. DNA for the CDR3: TGCGCCAGCAGCTTGGCCGGGAGCGGGAGCACAGATACGCAGTATTTT.

The chain uses TRBV7-2 and TRBJ2-5; D unclear. Trimming shortened V by 2 bases and J by 2 bases, and 6 bases separated the two germline ends. Germline values: CDR1 SGHTA, CDR2 FQGNSA. This CDR3 region has 13 residues. CDR3 region: CASSLPNQETQYF. The CDR3 DNA reads TGTGCCAGCAGCTTACCTAATCAAGAGACCCAGTACTTC.

The chain couples TRBV19 to TRBJ2-7, with D perhaps matching TRBD1 (5 bases). V was pared by 1 base and J by 2 bases, with 9 bases between. The CDR3 length is 14 residues. Germline V gene sequence: CDR1 LNHDA, CDR2 SQIVND (reference sequence). CDR3 loop: CASSIGRGTYEQYF. In DNA, the CDR3 is TGTGCCAGTAGTATAGGTAGGGGAACCTACGAGCAGTACTTC.

This sequence joins TRBV5-4 and TRBJ2-5; TRBD2 matches at 7 bases. CDR3 length equals 15 residues. V dropped 0 bases and J dropped 1; count of bases not matched to a gene: 3. The germline V gene has CDR1 SGHNT and CDR2 YYREEE (reference sequence). In DNA form, the CDR3 reads TGTGCCAGCAGCTTGGTGGGGGGGTTCCAAGAGACCCAGTACTTC. The encoded protein is CASSLVGGFQETQYF.

J is TRBJ2-3 and V is TRBV3-1 (or the pseudogene TRBV3-2); 10 nucleotides align to TRBD2. From germline, CDR1 is LGHDT and CDR2 YNNKEL (reference sequence). Germline trimming cut 4 bases from V and 5 bases from J; bases unmatched to any gene: 6. The CDR3 runs to 15 residues. CDR3 in amino acids: CASSLQRGGVDTQYF. CDR3 in DNA: TGTGCCAGCAGCCTCCAGCGGGGGGGAGTAGATACGCAGTATTTT.

This rearrangement joins TRBV27 to TRBJ2-5; no clear D. The CDR3 sequence is 13 residues long. CDR1 and CDR2 (germline): MNHEY, SMNVEV (reference sequence). Trimming left V 3 bases short and J 9 bases short, with 14 bases between. The CDR3 DNA reads TGTGCCAGCAGTTTCGGTCTTCGGTCGTCCCAGTACTTC. Encoded protein: CASSFGLRSSQYF.

This chain uses TRBV19 with TRBJ2-1; 14 bases align to TRBD2. CDR1 and CDR2 from the germline V gene are LNHDA and SQIVND (reference sequence). The CDR3 runs to 18 residues. The junction had 5 bases not matched to a gene; V was cut back by 4 bases and J by 0 bases. CDR3 bases: TGTGCCAGTAGTAGGGGACTAGCGGGGGCCAGCTCCTACAATGAGCAGTTCTTC. Translated: CASSRGLAGASSYNEQFF. Based on the CDR3 plus reference TRBV19 and TRBJ2-1, the full variable domain is DGGITQSPKYLFRKEGQNVTLSCEQNLNHDAMYWYRQDPGQGLRLIYYSQIVNDFQKGDIAEGYSVSREKKESFPLTVTSAQKNPTAFYLCASSRGLAGASSYNEQFFGPGTRLTVL.

The chain joins TRBV20-1 to TRBJ2-7; D gene uncertain. The V gene lost 5 bases and the J gene lost 6 bases, with 11 bases spanning the gap. This CDR3 comprises 11 residues. Germline V gene data show CDR1 as DFQATT and CDR2 as SNEGSKA (reference sequence). The DNA for the CDR3 is TGCAGTGCTGCTCAACCTAGCGAGCAGTACTTC. Translating it yields CSAAQPSEQYF.

V and J are TRBV4-2 and TRBJ2-1, with D possibly matching TRBD2 (6 bases). V was clipped by 0 bases and J by 2 bases, with 11 bases between them. Germline V gives CDR1 LGHNA, CDR2 YNFKEQ. The CDR3 runs 16 residues. CDR3 in amino acids: CASSQDARGTYNEQFF. CDR3 DNA sequence: TGTGCCAGCAGCCAAGACGCACGCGGGACCTACAATGAGCAGTTCTTC.

This sequence joins TRBV7-2 and TRBJ2-3; 10 bases match TRBD2. V dropped 4 bases and J dropped 5; count of bases not matched to a gene: 3. Germline V gene data show CDR1 as SGHTA and CDR2 as FQGNSA. This CDR3 has 14 amino acids. This CDR3 reads CASSSGLAVDTQYF. DNA of the CDR3: TGTGCCAGCAGCTCCGGACTAGCGGTAGATACGCAGTATTTT.

The J gene is TRBJ2-3, the V gene TRBV9; the D is unclear. The V end was cut by 0 bases, the J end by 4 bases, with 6 bases between. The germline V gene encodes CDR1 SGDLS and CDR2 YYNGEE. This CDR3 contains 13 residues. The DNA of the CDR3 is TGTGCCAGCAGCGTAGAAGCTCCAGATACGCAGTATTTT. As protein: CASSVEAPDTQYF.

The CDR3 sequence: CASSMEGRDYGYTF. DNA for the CDR3: TGTGCCAGTAGTATGGAGGGCAGGGACTATGGCTACACCTTC. The chain recombines TRBV19 with TRBJ1-2; D possibly corresponds to TRBD1 (5 bases). The CDR3 loop spans 14 amino acids. CDR1 LNHDA and CDR2 SQIVND come from the germline V gene (reference sequence). The V end was cut by 3 bases, the J end by 3 bases, with 11 bases between. The complete variable domain, with remaining parts taken from reference TRBV19 and TRBJ1-2, reads DGGITQSPKYLFRKEGQNVTLSCEQNLNHDAMYWYRQDPGQGLRLIYYSQIVNDFQKGDIAEGYSVSREKKESFPLTVTSAQKNPTAFYLCASSMEGRDYGYTFGSGTRLTVV.